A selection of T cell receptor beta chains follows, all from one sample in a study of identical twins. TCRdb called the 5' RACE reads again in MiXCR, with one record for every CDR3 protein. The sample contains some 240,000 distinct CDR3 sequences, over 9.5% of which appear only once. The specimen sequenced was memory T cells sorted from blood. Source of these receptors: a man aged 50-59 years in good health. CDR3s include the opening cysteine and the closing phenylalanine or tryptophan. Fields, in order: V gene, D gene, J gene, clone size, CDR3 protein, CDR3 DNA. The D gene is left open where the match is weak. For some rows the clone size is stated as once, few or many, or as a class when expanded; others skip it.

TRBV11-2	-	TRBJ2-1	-	CASSPEQVSSYNEQFF	TGTGCCAGCAGCCCAGAACAGGTGAGCTCCTACAATGAGCAGTTCTTC
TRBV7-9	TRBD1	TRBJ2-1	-	CASSVGQGGYNEQFF	TGTGCCAGCAGCGTGGGACAGGGAGGGTACAATGAGCAGTTCTTC
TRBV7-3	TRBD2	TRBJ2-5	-	CASSSTSGREETQYF	TGTGCCAGCAGCTCGACTAGCGGGCGTGAAGAGACCCAGTACTTC
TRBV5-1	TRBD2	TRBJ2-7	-	CASSLGLAGVTYEQYF	TGCGCCAGCAGCTTGGGACTAGCGGGGGTTACCTACGAGCAGTACTTC
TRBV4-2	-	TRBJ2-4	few	CASTSGSKNIQYF	TGTGCCAGCACCTCAGGGTCTAAAAACATTCAGTACTTC
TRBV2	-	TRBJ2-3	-	CASQRLVDTQYF	TGTGCCAGCCAACGACTTGTGGATACGCAGTATTTT
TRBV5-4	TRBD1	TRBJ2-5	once	CASSTRRGQGYQETQYF	TGTGCCAGCAGCACACGGAGGGGACAGGGGTACCAAGAGACCCAGTACTTC
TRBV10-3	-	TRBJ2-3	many	CAISVGVTDTQYF	TGTGCCATCAGTGTCGGGGTCACAGATACGCAGTATTTT
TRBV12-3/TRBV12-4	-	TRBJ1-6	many	CASRQASSPLHF	TGTGCCAGCAGGCAGGCAAGTTCACCCCTCCACTTT
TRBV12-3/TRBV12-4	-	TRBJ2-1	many	CASSFGQLEQFF	TGTGCCAGCAGTTTTGGACAGCTTGAGCAGTTCTTC
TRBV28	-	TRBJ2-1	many	CASSAPYGEPRNEQFF	TGTGCCAGCAGTGCCCCGTACGGGGAGCCGCGCAATGAGCAGTTCTTC
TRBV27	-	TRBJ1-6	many	CASSFRQNNSPLHF	TGTGCCAGCAGTTTCAGGCAGAATAATTCACCCCTCCACTTT
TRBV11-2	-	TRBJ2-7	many	CASSPGSAGTYEQYF	TGTGCCAGCAGCCCGGGGTCGGCGGGGACCTACGAGCAGTACTTC
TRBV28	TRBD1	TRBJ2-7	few	CASMPWDRAYEQYF	TGTGCCAGCATGCCTTGGGACAGAGCCTACGAGCAGTACTTC
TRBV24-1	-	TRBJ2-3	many	CATSDFQPDTQYF	TGTGCCACCAGTGATTTTCAGCCAGATACGCAGTATTTT
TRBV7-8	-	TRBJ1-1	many	CASSRRGEYTEAFF	TGTGCCAGCAGCCGCCGGGGGGAGTACACTGAAGCTTTCTTT
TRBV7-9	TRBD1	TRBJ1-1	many	CASSTRTGGLNTEAFF	TGTGCCAGCAGCACACGGACAGGGGGATTGAACACTGAAGCTTTCTTT
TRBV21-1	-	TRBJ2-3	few	CASSKSLAGTTDTQYF	TGTGCCAGCAGCAAATCCCTAGCGGGGACCACAGATACGCAGTATTTT
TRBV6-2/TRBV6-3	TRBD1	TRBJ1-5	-	CASSHNRGLSNQPQHF	TGTGCCAGCAGTCATAACAGGGGCCTAAGCAATCAGCCCCAGCATTTT
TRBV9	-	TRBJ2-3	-	CASSVFSNSADTQYF	TGTGCCAGCAGCGTATTTTCGAATTCCGCAGATACGCAGTATTTT
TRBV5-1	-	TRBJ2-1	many	CASSLADSSYNEQFF	TGCGCCAGCAGCTTGGCCGACAGCTCCTACAATGAGCAGTTCTTC
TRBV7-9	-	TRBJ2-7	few	CASRWSRGGPYEQYF	TGTGCCAGCAGATGGAGCAGGGGAGGTCCCTACGAGCAGTACTTC
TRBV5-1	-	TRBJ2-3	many	CASSLEGASDTQYF	TGCGCCAGCAGCTTGGAGGGAGCCTCAGATACGCAGTATTTT